The clone carrying this T cell receptor (beta chain) was picked up many times. The CDR3 contains 18 residues. CDR1 is LNHNV and CDR2 is YYDKDF in the germline V gene (reference sequence). After removal of 4 bases from V and 7 bases from J, the junction contained 13 bases not matched to a gene. TCR beta CDR3 sequences were amplified from RNA transcripts. The study used the HTBI primer set for a first-round RT-PCR of the TCR CDR3. Using its own MiXCR run on the multiplex PCR reads, TCRdb lists one record per CDR3 protein. Of roughly 700,000 distinct CDR3 sequences in the sample, roughly a third are singletons; the top ten hold 31%. The sample belongs to a study of T cells in Graves' hyperthyroidism and ophthalmopathy.

The specimen was blood. The chain uses TRBV15 and TRBJ1-6, with 10 bases that match TRBD1. This clonotype originated in a woman aged 40-49 years with Graves' hyperthyroidism. The CDR3 is CATSTLTGTGEGNSPLHF. The CDR3 DNA is TGTGCCACCAGCACCCTGACCGGGACAGGGGAAGGGAATTCACCCCTCCACTTT.